This passage covers 7 T cell receptor beta chains from one sample sequenced in a study of cytomegalovirus exposure and HLA in healthy donors. Primers included in the PCR were 60 Vbeta and 13 Jbeta primers. The data were produced by immunoSEQ multiplex PCR, yet TCRdb's version contains in-frame clones alone and is incomplete. Found here are some 110,000 clones, roughly three quarters of them singletons; the top ten hold about 3.5%. Sequences were obtained from PBMCs. Receptors were obtained from a man under 40 in good health and CMV-seronegative.

V usage is TRBV9 and J usage is TRBJ1-1, with a possible D match to TRBD1 (5 bases). V dropped 5 bases and J dropped 7 bases, with 21 bases sitting between them. This CDR3 has 15 amino acids. CDR1 and CDR2 (germline): SGDLS, YYNGEE. The CDR3 sequence: CASSRSEGRGNEAFF. Here the CDR3 DNA reads TGTGCCAGCAGTCGGTCGGAGGGGAGAGGAAATGAAGCTTTCTTT.

About this clone itself: The junction differs from germline at one of its ends, possibly a read error. The chain carries TRBV7-9 and TRBJ2-5; D is unclear. Germline CDR1 and CDR2: SEHNR and FQNEAQ (reference sequence). The CDR3 extends over 12 amino acids. The CDR3 loop is CSSSLSSETQYF. Written as DNA, the CDR3 is TGTTCCAGCAGCTTATCTTCTGAGACCCAGTACTTC.

This chain joins TRBV19 and TRBJ2-3; TRBD2 might be the D (6 bases). Between the trimmed V and J ends, which lost 6 bases and 6 bases, there was a span of 16 bases. CDR1 and CDR2 from the germline V gene are LNHDA and SQIVND (reference sequence). The CDR3 sequence is 14 residues long. CDR3 nucleotides: TGTGCCAGTAGCCCCGGGAGTGTTTGGGATACGCAGTATTTT. This gives the protein CASSPGSVWDTQYF.

This clone showed up just once. This rearrangement joins TRBV30 to TRBJ1-4; 10 bases fit TRBD1. The CDR3 totals 14 residues. V was clipped by 3 bases and J by 7 bases; unmatched bases: 5. Germline V lookup: CDR1 GTSNPN, CDR2 SVGIG (reference sequence). The CDR3 DNA sequence: TGTGCCTGGAGCCGGGACAGGGGAAGTGAAAAACTGTTTTTT. Protein sequence: CAWSRDRGSEKLFF.

V gene TRBV7-9 combines with J gene TRBJ2-5, with TRBD2 matching 11 bases. Unmatched junction bases numbered 7, after V lost 3 bases and J lost 1 base. Germline CDR1 reads SEHNR; CDR2 reads FQNEAQ (reference sequence). This CDR3 is built from 17 residues. The CDR3 sequence: CASSFKGLAVLQETQYF. For the CDR3, the DNA is TGTGCCAGCAGCTTTAAGGGACTAGCGGTCCTCCAAGAGACCCAGTACTTC.

The rearrangement uses TRBV30 and TRBJ1-2, with D maybe TRBD1 (5 bases). The CDR3 runs to 13 residues. From germline, CDR1 is GTSNPN and CDR2 SVGIG (reference sequence). V was trimmed by 2 bases and J by 7 bases, leaving 14 bases between them. This CDR3 reads CAWSLQGVGGYTF. The CDR3 region has the DNA TGTGCCTGGAGTCTACAAGGGGTTGGTGGCTACACCTTC. The full variable domain, completed using reference TRBV30 and TRBJ1-2, is SQTIHQWPATLVQPVGSPLSLECTVEGTSNPNLYWYRQAAGRGLQLLFYSVGIGQISSEVPQNLSASRPQDRQFILSSKKLLLSDSGFYLCAWSLQGVGGYTFGSGTRLTVV.

This clone appeared a few times. This chain connects TRBV6-6 to TRBJ2-1; 8 bases line up with TRBD2. The CDR3 is made up of 15 amino acids. Trimming removed 6 bases from V and 5 bases from J; junction bases left unmatched: 9. Per the germline V gene, CDR1 is MNHNY and CDR2 is SVGAGI (reference sequence). For the CDR3, the DNA is TGTGCCAGCAGCAGCAGCGGGAGATCTAACAATGAGCAGTTCTTC. This sequence encodes CASSSSGRSNNEQFF.